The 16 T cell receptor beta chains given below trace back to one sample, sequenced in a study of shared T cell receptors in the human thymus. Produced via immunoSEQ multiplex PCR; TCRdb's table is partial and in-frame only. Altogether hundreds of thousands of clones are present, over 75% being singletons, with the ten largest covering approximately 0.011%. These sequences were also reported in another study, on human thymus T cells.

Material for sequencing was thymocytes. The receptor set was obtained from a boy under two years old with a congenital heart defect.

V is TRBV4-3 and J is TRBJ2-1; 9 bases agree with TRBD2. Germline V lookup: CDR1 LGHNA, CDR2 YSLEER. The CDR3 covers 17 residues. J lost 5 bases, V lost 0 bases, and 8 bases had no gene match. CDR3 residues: CASSQDGPSGVNNEQFF. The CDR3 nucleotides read TGCGCCAGCAGCCAAGATGGACCTAGCGGGGTCAACAATGAGCAGTTCTTC.

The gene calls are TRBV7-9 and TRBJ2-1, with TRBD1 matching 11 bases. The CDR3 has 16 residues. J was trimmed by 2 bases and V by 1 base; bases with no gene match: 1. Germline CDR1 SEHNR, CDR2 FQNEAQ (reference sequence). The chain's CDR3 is CASSLVGQGAYNEQFF. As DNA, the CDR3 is TGTGCCAGCAGCTTAGTGGGACAGGGGGCCTACAATGAGCAGTTCTTC.

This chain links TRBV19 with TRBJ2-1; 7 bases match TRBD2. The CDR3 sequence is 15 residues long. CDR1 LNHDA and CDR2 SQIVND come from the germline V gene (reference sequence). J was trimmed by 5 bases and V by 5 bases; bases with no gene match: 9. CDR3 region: CASSSREEGHNEQFF. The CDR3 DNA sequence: TGTGCCAGTAGTTCACGGGAGGAGGGCCACAATGAGCAGTTCTTC.

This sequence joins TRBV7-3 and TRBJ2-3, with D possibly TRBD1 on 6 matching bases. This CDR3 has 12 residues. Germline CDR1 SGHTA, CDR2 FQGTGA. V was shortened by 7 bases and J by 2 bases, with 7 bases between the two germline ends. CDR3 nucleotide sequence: TGTGCCAGCAAGGGGGACACAGATACGCAGTATTTT. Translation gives CASKGDTDTQYF. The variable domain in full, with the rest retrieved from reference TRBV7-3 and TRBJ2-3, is GAGVSQTPSNKVTEKGKYVELRCDPISGHTALYWYRQSLGQGPEFLIYFQGTGAADDSGLPNDRFFAVRPEGSVSTLKIQRTERGDSAVYLCASKGDTDTQYFGPGTRLTVL.

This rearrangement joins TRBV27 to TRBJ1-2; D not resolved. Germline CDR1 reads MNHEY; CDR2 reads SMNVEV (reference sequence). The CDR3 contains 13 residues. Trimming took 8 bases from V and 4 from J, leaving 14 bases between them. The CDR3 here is CASGQRESYGYTF. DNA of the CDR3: TGTGCCAGCGGCCAGAGGGAAAGCTATGGCTACACCTTC.

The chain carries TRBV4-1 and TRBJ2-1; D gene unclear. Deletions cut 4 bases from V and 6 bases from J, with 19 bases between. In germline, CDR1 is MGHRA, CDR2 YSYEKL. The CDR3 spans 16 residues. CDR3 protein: CASSPSPTIGSNEQFF. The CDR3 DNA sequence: TGCGCCAGCAGCCCTAGTCCCACTATCGGCTCCAATGAGCAGTTCTTC.

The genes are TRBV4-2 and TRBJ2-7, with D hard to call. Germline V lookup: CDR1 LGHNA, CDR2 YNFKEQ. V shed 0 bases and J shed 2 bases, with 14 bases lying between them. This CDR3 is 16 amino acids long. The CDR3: CASSQECRFDTYEQYF. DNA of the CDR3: TGTGCCAGCAGCCAAGAATGCCGGTTCGATACCTACGAGCAGTACTTC.

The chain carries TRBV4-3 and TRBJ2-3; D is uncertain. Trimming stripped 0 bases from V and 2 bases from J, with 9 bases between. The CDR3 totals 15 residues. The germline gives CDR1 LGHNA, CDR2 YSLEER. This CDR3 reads CASSQDLPLTDTQYF. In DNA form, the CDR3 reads TGCGCCAGCAGCCAAGATCTTCCCCTCACAGATACGCAGTATTTT.

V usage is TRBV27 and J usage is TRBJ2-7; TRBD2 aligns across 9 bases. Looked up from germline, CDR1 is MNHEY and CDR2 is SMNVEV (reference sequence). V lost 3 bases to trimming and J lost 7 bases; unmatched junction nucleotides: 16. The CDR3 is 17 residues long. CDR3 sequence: CASSFEGGSGSREEQYF. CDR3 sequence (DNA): TGTGCCAGCAGTTTCGAAGGGGGTAGCGGGAGTCGCGAGGAGCAGTACTTC.

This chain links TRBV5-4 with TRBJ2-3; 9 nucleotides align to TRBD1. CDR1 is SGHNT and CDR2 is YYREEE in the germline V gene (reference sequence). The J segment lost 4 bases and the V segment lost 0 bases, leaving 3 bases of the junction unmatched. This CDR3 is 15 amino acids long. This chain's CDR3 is CASSLGTGEADTQYF. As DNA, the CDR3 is TGTGCCAGCAGCTTGGGGACAGGGGAGGCAGATACGCAGTATTTT.

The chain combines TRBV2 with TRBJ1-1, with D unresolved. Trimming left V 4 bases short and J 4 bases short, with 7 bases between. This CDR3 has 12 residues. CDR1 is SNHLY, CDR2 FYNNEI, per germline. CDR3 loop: CASSGWSTEAFF. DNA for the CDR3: TGTGCCAGCAGTGGATGGAGCACTGAAGCTTTCTTT.

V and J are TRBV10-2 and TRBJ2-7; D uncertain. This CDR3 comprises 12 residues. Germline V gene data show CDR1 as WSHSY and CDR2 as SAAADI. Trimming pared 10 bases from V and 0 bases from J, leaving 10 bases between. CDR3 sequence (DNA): TGCGCCACCCGACCAGGCTCCTACGAGCAGTACTTC. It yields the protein CATRPGSYEQYF.

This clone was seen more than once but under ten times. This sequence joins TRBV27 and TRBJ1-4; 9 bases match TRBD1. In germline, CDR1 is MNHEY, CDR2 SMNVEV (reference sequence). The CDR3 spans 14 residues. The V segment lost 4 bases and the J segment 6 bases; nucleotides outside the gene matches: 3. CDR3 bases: TGTGCCAGCAGTTGTCGGACAGGGGATGAAAAACTGTTTTTT. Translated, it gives CASSCRTGDEKLFF.

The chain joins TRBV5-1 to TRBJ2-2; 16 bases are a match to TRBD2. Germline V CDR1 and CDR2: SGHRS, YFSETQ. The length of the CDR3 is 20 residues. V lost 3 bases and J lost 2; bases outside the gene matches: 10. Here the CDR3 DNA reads TGCGCCAGCAGCTCATCCGGGACTAGCGGGAGGGTCGCCAACACCGGGGAGCTGTTTTTT. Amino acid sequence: CASSSSGTSGRVANTGELFF.

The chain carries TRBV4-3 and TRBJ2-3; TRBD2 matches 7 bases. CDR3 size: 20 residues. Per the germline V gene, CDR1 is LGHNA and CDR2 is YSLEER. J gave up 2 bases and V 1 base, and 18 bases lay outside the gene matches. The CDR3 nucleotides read TGCGCCAGCAGCCAAGGCTCTTCACCCTTAGCGGGTTTTGCCACAGATACGCAGTATTTT. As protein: CASSQGSSPLAGFATDTQYF.

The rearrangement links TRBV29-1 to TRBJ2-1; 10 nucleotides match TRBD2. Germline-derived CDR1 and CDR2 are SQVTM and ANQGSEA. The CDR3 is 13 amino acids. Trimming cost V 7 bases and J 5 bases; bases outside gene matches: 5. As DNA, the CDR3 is TGCAGCGACGGACTAGCGGAGCACAATGAGCAGTTCTTC. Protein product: CSDGLAEHNEQFF.